This is a list of T cell receptor beta chains from one sample in a study of Graves' ophthalmopathy and Graves' hyperthyroidism. TCRdb independently ran MiXCR on the multiplex PCR reads; one entry per CDR3 protein. The sample carries fewer than 650,000 distinct CDR3 sequences, around a fifth recorded once. Sequencing input: peripheral blood. The receptors stem from a woman aged 18-35 years with stable Graves' hyperthyroidism. Some clones in this sample may be carry-over from other donors' samples. Each CDR3 is given with its conserved first and last residue. The D gene is left open where the match is weak. Size values are once, few and many counts, or a class for expanded clones, and some rows have none.

clone_size	d_call	j_call	v_call	cdr3_nt	cdr3_aa
many	TRBD1	TRBJ2-7	TRBV12-3/TRBV12-4	TGTGCCAGCAGTGACAGGGGGGTAGAGCCCTACGAGCAGTACTTC	CASSDRGVEPYEQYF
-	TRBD2	TRBJ2-5	TRBV4-2	TGTGCCAGCAGCGTCAGACTAGCGGGGGTTGGACAAGAGACCCAGTACTTC	CASSVRLAGVGQETQYF
-	-	TRBJ1-1	TRBV12-5	TGTGCTAGTGGTTTGGACGGGAGAAGGGAAGCTTTCTTT	CASGLDGRREAFF
many	-	TRBJ2-7	TRBV2	TGTGCCAGCTTCGCTCGTGGCAGGGGATACGAGCAGTACTTC	CASFARGRGYEQYF
few	-	TRBJ1-1	TRBV20-1	TGCAGTGCTCCCAGAGCGTGGGAGACTGAAGCTTTCTTT	CSAPRAWETEAFF
many	TRBD2	TRBJ2-5	TRBV19	TGTGCCAGTAGTATGGGAGCTAGCGGAGCACAAGAGACCCAGTACTTC	CASSMGASGAQETQYF
-	TRBD1	TRBJ1-1	TRBV4-1	TGCGCCAGCAGCCAAGATGGTCTAAGGACAGGGGTGAACACTGAAGCTTTCTTT	CASSQDGLRTGVNTEAFF
many	-	TRBJ1-5	TRBV12-3/TRBV12-4	TGTGCCAGCAGTTTAGCAGGGTCGGGTCAGCCCCAGCATTTT	CASSLAGSGQPQHF
many	TRBD2	TRBJ2-7	TRBV6-1	TGTGCCAGCAGTGAAAGGGGGACTAGCGGCTACGAGCAGTACTTC	CASSERGTSGYEQYF
-	-	TRBJ1-1	TRBV6-1	TGTGCCAGTCAAACGGGACAACTCCTGAACACTGAAGCTTTCTTT	CASQTGQLLNTEAFF
many	-	TRBJ1-6	TRBV20-1	TGCAGTGCTAGAGATCGGGGCAGCATGGCTAGGGCCCTCCACTTT	CSARDRGSMARALHF
many	-	TRBJ2-7	TRBV2	TGTGCCAGCAAATTATATAGAGGGGGTAAAGGGGACGAGCAGTACTTC	CASKLYRGGKGDEQYF
many	-	TRBJ1-5	TRBV12-5	TGTGCTAGTGGTTTGGTACTGGTAGGGGTTGGCAATCAGCCCCAGCATTTT	CASGLVLVGVGNQPQHF
many	TRBD1	TRBJ2-5	TRBV4-1	TGCGCCAGCAGCCAAGAGGGACAGCGCCGAGAGACCCAGTACTTC	CASSQEGQRRETQYF
many	-	TRBJ1-2	TRBV2	TGTGCCAGCAGTGAGGAGGGACAAATTTATGGCTACACCTTC	CASSEEGQIYGYTF
many	-	TRBJ2-7	TRBV10-3	TGTGCCATCAGTGAGCGGGGACTTCTACCCCACGAGCAGTACTTC	CAISERGLLPHEQYF
many	TRBD1	TRBJ2-2	TRBV28	TGTGCCAGCAGTCCCGGGACAGTGAGGGGGGAGCTGTTTTTT	CASSPGTVRGELFF
many	-	TRBJ2-5	TRBV9	TGTGCCAGCAGCGTGACGGGGACTCAAGAGACCCAGTACTTC	CASSVTGTQETQYF
many	TRBD1	TRBJ1-5	TRBV28	TGTGCCAGCAGTTTAAGACAGGGGTATAGCAATCAGCCCCAGCATTTT	CASSLRQGYSNQPQHF
-	TRBD1	TRBJ1-6	TRBV6-1	TGTGCCAGCAGTAGGGGGACAGGGAAGAATTCACCCCTCCACTTT	CASSRGTGKNSPLHF
many	TRBD1	TRBJ2-7	TRBV29-1	TGCAGCGTTGAAGCGGGACAGGGAACCCACGAGCAGTACTTC	CSVEAGQGTHEQYF
-	-	TRBJ1-2	TRBV20-1	TGCAGTGCTAGAGATCGGGTAGGGAAGGTGGATGGCTACACCTTC	CSARDRVGKVDGYTF
many	-	TRBJ1-1	TRBV6-1	TGTGCCAGCAGTGCCAGGTCGCAGGCTTTCTTT	CASSARSQAFF
many	-	TRBJ2-7	TRBV6-1	TGTGCCAGCAGGGGGGCCGACCTCTCCTACGAGCAGTACTTC	CASRGADLSYEQYF
-	-	TRBJ2-7	TRBV19	TGTGCCAGTGCCGACAGACCGACCTCACTAAACGAGCAGTACTTC	CASADRPTSLNEQYF
many	-	TRBJ2-7	TRBV20-1	TGCAGTGCTAGCGTAGGGGGGCGTCGGTCGTTGAACGAGCAGTACTTC	CSASVGGRRSLNEQYF
many	-	TRBJ1-5	TRBV28	TGTGCCAGCAGTCCGGGGTTAGAGGGGAATCAGCCCCAGCATTTT	CASSPGLEGNQPQHF
many	TRBD1	TRBJ1-1	TRBV12-5	TGTGCTAGTGGTTTGGTAACGCAGGGGGTATTGAGCACTGAAGCTTTCTTT	CASGLVTQGVLSTEAFF
many	-	TRBJ1-5	TRBV6-1	TGTGCCGGCAGAGATAGGGAAACAGGCAGCAATCAGCCCCAGCATTTT	CAGRDRETGSNQPQHF
many	-	TRBJ2-7	TRBV4-1	TGCGCCAGCAGCCAGACGGGGACGGTGGCGGCCTACGAGCAGTACTTC	CASSQTGTVAAYEQYF
few	-	TRBJ2-7	TRBV12-3/TRBV12-4	TGTGCCAGCAGCCCTATCGCCTCCTCCTACGAGCAGTACTTC	CASSPIASSYEQYF
-	-	TRBJ1-6	TRBV6-1	TGTGCCAGCACTCCGGGCACCCTCGGTTCACCCCTCCACTTT	CASTPGTLGSPLHF
many	-	TRBJ1-2	TRBV6-5	TGTGCCAGCAGTCCGACAGGCCCGGATGGCTACACCTTC	CASSPTGPDGYTF
-	TRBD1	TRBJ1-5	TRBV2	TGTGCCAGCAGTGAAGAGGGGGACAGGGGAAAGTTTATACGCAATCAGCCCCAGCATTTT	CASSEEGDRGKFIRNQPQHF
once	-	TRBJ1-5	TRBV7-8	TGTGCCAGCAGCTTTTCTGGGGAAAACCAGCCCCAGCATTTT	CASSFSGENQPQHF
many	-	TRBJ1-1	TRBV7-3	TGTGCCAGCAGCCGGGACCGTGACACTGAAGCTTTCTTT	CASSRDRDTEAFF
many	TRBD2	TRBJ2-7	TRBV2	TGTGCCAGCAGTGAACCGGGTATCTGGACTAGCCGGACTTACGAGCAGTACTTC	CASSEPGIWTSRTYEQYF
few	TRBD1	TRBJ1-2	TRBV3-1	TGTGCCAGCAGCCCCCTAAACAGGGGTGGTGGCTACACCTTC	CASSPLNRGGGYTF
many	-	TRBJ1-5	TRBV28	TGTGCCAGCGCCATAACGGTGGGTCAGCCCCAGCATTTT	CASAITVGQPQHF
-	-	TRBJ2-7	TRBV6-5	TGTGCCAGCAGTTATGGGGCGGACTCCTACGAGCAGTACTTC	CASSYGADSYEQYF
many	-	TRBJ1-1	TRBV20-1	TGCTCTCGCTTGAAGGGGTACAGCACTGAAGCTTTCTTT	CSRLKGYSTEAFF
many	TRBD2	TRBJ2-5	TRBV12-3/TRBV12-4	TGTGCCAGCAGTTGGGCTAGCGGAGGCCAAGAGACCCAGTACTTC	CASSWASGGQETQYF
many	-	TRBJ2-5	TRBV6-5	TGTGCCAGCAGTTTATCTACAACCCACAGGGATTCTAAAGAGACCCAGTACTTC	CASSLSTTHRDSKETQYF
many	-	TRBJ2-7	TRBV7-9	TGTGCCAGCAGCTTAGATGGGGGCGGGGAGCAGTACTTC	CASSLDGGGEQYF
many	-	TRBJ2-7	TRBV12-3/TRBV12-4	TGTGCCAGCAGTTTTGAACGGGGGACTTACGAGCAGTACTTC	CASSFERGTYEQYF
-	TRBD1	TRBJ1-5	TRBV5-1	TGCGCCAGCAGCTTGACAGGGGGCCCCTATAGCAATCAGCCCCAGCATTTT	CASSLTGGPYSNQPQHF
many	-	TRBJ2-7	TRBV7-2	TGTGCCAGCAGCTCTCAACGGGCCTACGAGCAGTACTTC	CASSSQRAYEQYF
many	-	TRBJ2-7	TRBV11-2	TGTGCCAGCAGCTTAGTAAGGAGAACCTACGAGCAGTACTTC	CASSLVRRTYEQYF